The rows below give T cell receptor beta chains drawn from one sample of a study of OX40 agonist ivuxolimab in advanced cancers. TCRdb keeps only in-frame clones here, not all; method: immunoSEQ multiplex PCR. Of 35,000 to 45,000 clones in the sample, roughly four fifths were seen once. The source was CD4+ or CD8+ T cells sorted from blood, collected in a trial of the OX40 agonist ivuxolimab. The receptor source for this set is an adult with an advanced solid tumor such as melanoma, head and neck, liver or kidney cancer. CDR3s include the opening cysteine and the closing phenylalanine or tryptophan. A D gene is named only where the DNA matches it firmly. Clone size, where shown, is once, few, many, or a class for clones that have expanded.

d_call | clone_size | j_call | v_call | cdr3_aa | cdr3_nt
TRBD1 | NA | TRBJ1-3 | TRBV10-3 | CAISESVTGKNTIYF | TGTGCCATCAGTGAGTCCGTGACAGGGAAAAACACCATATATTTT
NA | NA | TRBJ2-5 | TRBV18 | CASSPDSPGETQYF | TGTGCCAGCTCACCAGACTCACCCGGGGAGACCCAGTACTTC
NA | NA | TRBJ2-7 | TRBV13 | CASSLAGTRGEQYF | TGTGCCAGCAGCTTAGCGGGAACGAGGGGAGAGCAGTACTTC
TRBD1 | NA | TRBJ2-7 | TRBV6-1 | CASSEAGTEYEQYF | TGTGCCAGCAGTGAGGCCGGGACAGAGTACGAGCAGTACTTC
TRBD2 | NA | TRBJ2-3 | TRBV6-1 | CASSSSGGYTDTQYF | TGTGCCAGCAGTTCTAGCGGGGGTTACACAGATACGCAGTATTTT
NA | once | TRBJ2-7 | TRBV9 | CASSLEDISSYEQYF | TGTGCCAGCAGCCTGGAGGACATAAGCTCCTACGAGCAGTACTTC
NA | NA | TRBJ2-3 | TRBV7-3 | CASSARTPGGTDTQYF | TGTGCCAGCAGCGCGAGAACCCCCGGGGGTACAGATACGCAGTATTTT
NA | NA | TRBJ2-7 | TRBV6-1 | CASSEGGGGYEQYF | TGTGCCAGCAGTGAAGGTGGGGGCGGCTACGAGCAGTACTTC
NA | NA | TRBJ2-7 | TRBV5-5 | CASSLVVGGYEQYF | TGTGCCAGCAGCTTGGTGGTGGGTGGCTACGAGCAGTACTTC
NA | NA | TRBJ2-5 | TRBV19 | CASSNPGDKETQYF | TGTGCCAGTAGTAACCCGGGAGATAAAGAGACCCAGTACTTC
NA | few | TRBJ2-3 | TRBV19 | CASSFTITDTQYF | TGTGCCAGTAGTTTTACGATCACAGATACGCAGTATTTT
NA | NA | TRBJ1-5 | TRBV30 | CAWSVNPPMHF | TGTGCCTGGAGTGTCAATCCCCCGATGCATTTT
NA | NA | TRBJ2-5 | TRBV28 | CASMQGRKTQYF | TGTGCCAGCATGCAGGGACGAAAGACCCAGTACTTC
TRBD1 | NA | TRBJ2-5 | TRBV2 | CASRGQGWETQYF | TGTGCCAGCAGGGGACAGGGCTGGGAGACCCAGTACTTC
TRBD1 | NA | TRBJ2-5 | TRBV5-4 | CASRDRGEETQYF | TGTGCCAGCAGGGACAGGGGAGAAGAGACCCAGTACTTC
NA | NA | TRBJ2-5 | TRBV18 | CASSPQGWETQYF | TGTGCCAGCTCACCACAGGGATGGGAGACCCAGTACTTC
NA | NA | TRBJ2-5 | TRBV19 | CATTLRGGQETQYF | TGTGCCACTACCCTACGGGGAGGCCAAGAGACCCAGTACTTC
TRBD1 | NA | TRBJ2-5 | TRBV6-6 | CASSYETGVGETQYF | TGTGCCAGCAGTTACGAGACAGGGGTAGGGGAGACCCAGTACTTC
NA | NA | TRBJ1-1 | TRBV19 | CASSPPGTARTEAFF | TGTGCCAGTAGCCCACCCGGGACCGCGAGGACTGAAGCTTTCTTT
TRBD2 | NA | TRBJ2-5 | TRBV7-9 | CASSPGTSGRAEWETQYF | TGTGCCAGCAGCCCTGGGACTAGCGGGAGGGCCGAATGGGAGACCCAGTACTTC
TRBD2 | few | TRBJ2-7 | TRBV18 | CASSPGLAGGREQYF | TGTGCCAGCTCACCCGGACTAGCGGGAGGAAGAGAGCAGTACTTC
TRBD1 | NA | TRBJ1-1 | TRBV5-1 | CASSITGQVSNTEAFF | TGCGCCAGCAGCATAACCGGACAGGTTTCGAACACTGAAGCTTTCTTT
TRBD1 | NA | TRBJ2-7 | TRBV27 | CASSRIILGWDRGGYEQYF | TGTGCCAGCAGCCGTATCATCCTGGGGTGGGACAGGGGTGGATACGAGCAGTACTTC
NA | NA | TRBJ1-6 | TRBV7-8 | CASSLGRDTYNSPLHF | TGTGCCAGCAGCTTAGGCAGGGATACTTATAATTCACCCCTCCACTTT
NA | NA | TRBJ1-2 | TRBV7-9 | CASSQVTIFNYGYTF | TGTGCCAGCAGCCAGGTCACCATATTCAACTATGGCTACACCTTC
NA | NA | TRBJ2-2 | TRBV2 | CASSETGGNTGELFF | TGTGCCAGCAGTGAAACCGGGGGAAACACCGGGGAGCTGTTTTTT
NA | NA | TRBJ2-3 | TRBV29-1 | CSVVGAAGSSTDTQYF | TGCAGCGTTGTAGGTGCGGCGGGGTCTAGCACAGATACGCAGTATTTT
NA | NA | TRBJ1-2 | TRBV4-1 | CASSQESYGYTF | TGCGCCAGCAGCCAAGAGTCCTATGGCTACACCTTC
NA | NA | TRBJ1-5 | TRBV7-3 | CASKASTSEYQPQHF | TGTGCCAGCAAAGCTTCCACGTCCGAATATCAGCCCCAGCATTTT
TRBD1 | NA | TRBJ1-5 | TRBV15 | CATSKPQLQRDRNQPQHF | TGTGCCACCAGTAAACCCCAACTTCAACGGGACAGAAATCAGCCCCAGCATTTT
NA | few | TRBJ1-1 | TRBV5-4 | CATFSGLLNTEAFF | TGTGCCACCTTTTCAGGCTTGTTGAACACTGAAGCTTTCTTT
NA | NA | TRBJ1-1 | TRBV5-3 | CARSLAQMNTEAFF | TGTGCCAGAAGCTTGGCGCAAATGAACACTGAAGCTTTCTTT
NA | medium-sized | TRBJ2-7 | TRBV4-1 | CASGTFYEQYF | TGCGCCAGCGGGACCTTCTACGAGCAGTACTTC
TRBD1 | medium-sized | TRBJ1-2 | TRBV2 | CASSGDRGYGYTF | TGTGCCAGCAGTGGTGACAGGGGATATGGCTACACCTTC
TRBD1 | few | TRBJ1-3 | TRBV6-5 | CASRTGTGVLNTIYF | TGTGCCAGCAGGACCGGGACAGGGGTTCTCAACACCATATATTTT
NA | few | TRBJ1-3 | TRBV27 | CASSQVGGLSGNTIYF | TGTGCCAGCAGTCAAGTCGGGGGCCTCTCTGGAAACACCATATATTTT
NA | NA | TRBJ1-1 | TRBV6-5 | CASSLPGGDRDKAFF | TGTGCCAGCAGCCTCCCGGGAGGGGACCGCGACAAAGCTTTCTTT
NA | few | TRBJ1-1 | TRBV25-1 | CASSAAAAEAFF | TGTGCCAGCAGTGCGGCCGCGGCTGAAGCTTTCTTT
NA | NA | TRBJ2-7 | TRBV9 | CASSTTPSYEQYF | TGTGCCAGCAGCACCACACCCTCCTACGAGCAGTACTTC
NA | NA | TRBJ1-4 | TRBV14 | CASSPRQLNEKLFF | TGTGCCAGCAGCCCCCGGCAGCTGAATGAAAAACTGTTTTTT
TRBD1 | NA | TRBJ2-7 | TRBV7-2 | CASSSHRTGGVYEQYF | TGTGCCAGCAGCTCCCATAGGACAGGGGGGGTCTACGAGCAGTACTTC
NA | NA | TRBJ2-1 | TRBV7-9 | CASSLAGGANEQFF | TGTGCCAGCAGCTTAGCGGGGGGCGCAAATGAGCAGTTCTTC
TRBD2 | NA | TRBJ2-7 | TRBV25-1 | CASSPRGGGYSYEQYF | TGTGCCAGCAGCCCCCGGGGCGGGGGGTATTCCTACGAGCAGTACTTC
NA | NA | TRBJ1-5 | TRBV6-1 | CASRHGQREKPQHF | TGTGCCAGCAGACACGGACAGCGGGAGAAGCCCCAGCATTTT
NA | NA | TRBJ2-2 | TRBV6-7 | CANEQGYHTGELFF | TGTGCCAACGAACAGGGTTATCACACCGGGGAGCTGTTTTTT
TRBD1 | NA | TRBJ1-5 | TRBV19 | CASSGRTGWGSNQPQHF | TGTGCCAGTAGTGGACGGACAGGTTGGGGAAGCAATCAGCCCCAGCATTTT
NA | NA | TRBJ1-2 | TRBV19 | CASTRGQTNYGYTF | TGTGCCAGTACTAGGGGACAAACCAACTATGGCTACACCTTC
NA | NA | TRBJ1-4 | TRBV6-1 | CASKTRNEKLFF | TGTGCCAGCAAGACACGGAATGAAAAACTGTTTTTT
NA | NA | TRBJ1-5 | TRBV6-5 | CASSSPLQPQHF | TGTGCCAGCAGTTCCCCCCTACAGCCCCAGCATTTT
NA | NA | TRBJ1-1 | TRBV7-8 | CASSLAGREAFF | TGTGCCAGCAGCTTAGCGGGACGAGAAGCTTTCTTT
NA | NA | TRBJ2-7 | TRBV14 | CASSQELGISYEQYF | TGTGCCAGCAGCCAAGAGCTCGGGATAAGCTACGAGCAGTACTTC
NA | once | TRBJ1-5 | TRBV18 | CASSQGTGGDFQPQHF | TGTGCCAGCTCACAGGGGACGGGTGGGGATTTTCAGCCCCAGCATTTT